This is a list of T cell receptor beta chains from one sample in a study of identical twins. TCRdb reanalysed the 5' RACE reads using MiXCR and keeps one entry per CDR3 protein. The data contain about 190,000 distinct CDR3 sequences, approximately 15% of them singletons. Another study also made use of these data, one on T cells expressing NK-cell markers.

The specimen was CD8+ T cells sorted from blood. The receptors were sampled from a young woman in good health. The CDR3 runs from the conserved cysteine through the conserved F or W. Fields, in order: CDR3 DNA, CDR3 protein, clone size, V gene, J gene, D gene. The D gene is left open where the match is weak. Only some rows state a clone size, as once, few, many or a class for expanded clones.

cdr3_nt: TGTGCCAGCAGCTTAGGAATCGGGCGGGAGGTGGGATATGAGCAGTTCTTC; cdr3_aa: CASSLGIGREVGYEQFF; clone_size: .; v_call: TRBV7-6; j_call: TRBJ2-1; d_call: TRBD2
cdr3_nt: TGTGCCAGTCCCCCACTAGCGGGGAGGTCCACAGATACGCAGTATTTT; cdr3_aa: CASPPLAGRSTDTQYF; clone_size: .; v_call: TRBV2; j_call: TRBJ2-3; d_call: TRBD2
cdr3_nt: TGTGCCAGCTCAAAGGGACAGGGGGCGAGGAACACTGAAGCTTTCTTT; cdr3_aa: CASSKGQGARNTEAFF; clone_size: .; v_call: TRBV18; j_call: TRBJ1-1; d_call: TRBD1
cdr3_nt: TGTGCCAGCAGCTTAGGAGCGGGGTGGATTCAAAACGAGCAGTACTTC; cdr3_aa: CASSLGAGWIQNEQYF; clone_size: few; v_call: TRBV7-2; j_call: TRBJ2-7; d_call: TRBD2
cdr3_nt: TGTGCCAGCAGCGTAGGGGAATTAGGCGACTTAAATGAAAAACTGTTTTTT; cdr3_aa: CASSVGELGDLNEKLFF; clone_size: few; v_call: TRBV9; j_call: TRBJ1-4; d_call: .
cdr3_nt: TGCAGCGTTACCGAGAACACTGAAGCTTTCTTT; cdr3_aa: CSVTENTEAFF; clone_size: few; v_call: TRBV29-1; j_call: TRBJ1-1; d_call: .
cdr3_nt: TGTGCCAGCAGGAGCGGGAGGCCGTTATCCGGGGAGCTGTTTTTT; cdr3_aa: CASRSGRPLSGELFF; clone_size: .; v_call: TRBV7-9; j_call: TRBJ2-2; d_call: TRBD2
cdr3_nt: TGCAGCGTTGATTCGGGACAGGGTTTTGAAAAACTGTTTTTT; cdr3_aa: CSVDSGQGFEKLFF; clone_size: many; v_call: TRBV29-1; j_call: TRBJ1-4; d_call: TRBD1
cdr3_nt: TGTGCCAGCAGCTTAGTACCGGGCCTCATCATTGGCATGAACACTGAAGCTTTCTTT; cdr3_aa: CASSLVPGLIIGMNTEAFF; clone_size: few; v_call: TRBV11-1; j_call: TRBJ1-1; d_call: .
cdr3_nt: TGTGCCAGCAGGTTGGGGGCTGATGAGCAGTTCTTC; cdr3_aa: CASRLGADEQFF; clone_size: .; v_call: TRBV12-3/TRBV12-4; j_call: TRBJ2-1; d_call: .
cdr3_nt: TGTGCCAGCATCATTGGGGCAGGGATGAAGGATACGCAGTATTTT; cdr3_aa: CASIIGAGMKDTQYF; clone_size: .; v_call: TRBV5-6; j_call: TRBJ2-3; d_call: .
cdr3_nt: TGTGCCAGCAGTTTCGGGGGGTATGGCTACACCTTC; cdr3_aa: CASSFGGYGYTF; clone_size: many; v_call: TRBV12-3/TRBV12-4; j_call: TRBJ1-2; d_call: .
cdr3_nt: TGTGCCAGCAGCTACCTAGCGGGAGCTTACAATGAGCAGTTCTTC; cdr3_aa: CASSYLAGAYNEQFF; clone_size: .; v_call: TRBV7-6; j_call: TRBJ2-1; d_call: TRBD2
cdr3_nt: TGTGCCAGCAGTCCGATGGGGGGAGGGCCCGAGCAGTACTTC; cdr3_aa: CASSPMGGGPEQYF; clone_size: .; v_call: TRBV2; j_call: TRBJ2-7; d_call: TRBD2
cdr3_nt: TGTGCCAGCAGTTTCTCCATCACCTACGAGCAGTACTTC; cdr3_aa: CASSFSITYEQYF; clone_size: .; v_call: TRBV6-5; j_call: TRBJ2-7; d_call: .
cdr3_nt: TGCAGTGCCTACCTCGGTAGAAGGTACAATGAGCAGTTCTTC; cdr3_aa: CSAYLGRRYNEQFF; clone_size: few; v_call: TRBV20-1; j_call: TRBJ2-1; d_call: .
cdr3_nt: TGTGCCAGCAGCTCGGACAGGGGGGAATACGAGCAGTACTTC; cdr3_aa: CASSSDRGEYEQYF; clone_size: few; v_call: TRBV5-5; j_call: TRBJ2-7; d_call: TRBD1
cdr3_nt: TGTGCCAGCAGTGAAAGCGGGGGGCTCCAAGAGACCCAGTACTTC; cdr3_aa: CASSESGGLQETQYF; clone_size: few; v_call: TRBV3-1; j_call: TRBJ2-5; d_call: TRBD2
cdr3_nt: TGTGCCATCCCTGCCAAACTAGCGGGAGTTGATACCGGGGAGCTGTTTTTT; cdr3_aa: CAIPAKLAGVDTGELFF; clone_size: .; v_call: TRBV10-3; j_call: TRBJ2-2; d_call: TRBD2
cdr3_nt: TGTGCCAGCAGCTTAGGGGCAACTAATGAAAAACTGTTTTTT; cdr3_aa: CASSLGATNEKLFF; clone_size: few; v_call: TRBV7-9; j_call: TRBJ1-4; d_call: .
cdr3_nt: TGCAGCGTTGAAGATGGACTAAGAGCTTTCTTT; cdr3_aa: CSVEDGLRAFF; clone_size: .; v_call: TRBV29-1; j_call: TRBJ1-1; d_call: .
cdr3_nt: TGTGCCAGCAGCCCGAGCGGGAGGGAATACAATGAGCAGTTCTTC; cdr3_aa: CASSPSGREYNEQFF; clone_size: .; v_call: TRBV7-2; j_call: TRBJ2-1; d_call: TRBD2